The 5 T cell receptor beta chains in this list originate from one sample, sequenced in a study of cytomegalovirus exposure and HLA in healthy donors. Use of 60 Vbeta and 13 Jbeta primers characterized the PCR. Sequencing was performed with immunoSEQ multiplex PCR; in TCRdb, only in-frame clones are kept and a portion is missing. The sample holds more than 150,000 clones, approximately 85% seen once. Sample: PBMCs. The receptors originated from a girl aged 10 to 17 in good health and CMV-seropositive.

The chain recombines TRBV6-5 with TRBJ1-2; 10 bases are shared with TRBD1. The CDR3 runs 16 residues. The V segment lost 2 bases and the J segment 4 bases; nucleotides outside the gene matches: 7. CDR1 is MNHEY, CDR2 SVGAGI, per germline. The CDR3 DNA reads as TGTGCCAGCAGTTACACATGGGACAGGGGCCCCTATGGCTACACCTTC. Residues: CASSYTWDRGPYGYTF.

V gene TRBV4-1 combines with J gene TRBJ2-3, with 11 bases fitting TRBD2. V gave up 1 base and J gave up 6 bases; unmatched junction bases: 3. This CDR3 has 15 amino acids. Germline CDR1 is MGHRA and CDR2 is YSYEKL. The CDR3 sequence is CASSQVPSGGDTQYF. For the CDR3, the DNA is TGCGCCAGCAGCCAAGTGCCTAGCGGGGGGGATACGCAGTATTTT.

CDR3 nucleotide sequence: TGCGCCAGCAGTCCTCCAATACTAGCGGGGGAGCAGTTCTTC. Amino acid sequence: CASSPPILAGEQFF. The gene calls are TRBV10-2 and TRBJ2-1, with 10 bases matching TRBD2. The CDR3 totals 14 residues. The ends lost 5 bases at V and 10 bases at J; junction bases unmatched: 8. The V gene's germline CDR1 is WSHSY and CDR2 SAAADI.

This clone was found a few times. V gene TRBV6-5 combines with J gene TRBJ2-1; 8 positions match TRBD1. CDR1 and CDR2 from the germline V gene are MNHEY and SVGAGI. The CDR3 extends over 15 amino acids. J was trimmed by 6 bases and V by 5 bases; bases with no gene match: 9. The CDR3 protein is CASSPDRDILNEQFF. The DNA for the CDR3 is TGTGCCAGCAGTCCGGACAGGGACATACTCAATGAGCAGTTCTTC.

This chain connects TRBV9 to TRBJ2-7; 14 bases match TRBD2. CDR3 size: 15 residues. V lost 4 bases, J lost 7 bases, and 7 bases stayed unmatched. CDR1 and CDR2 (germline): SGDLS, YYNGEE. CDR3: CASSPRTSGGREQYF. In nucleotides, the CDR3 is TGTGCCAGCAGCCCTAGGACTAGCGGGGGGAGAGAGCAGTACTTC.